The 9 T cell receptor beta chains below come from one sample, sequenced in a study of T cells in Graves' hyperthyroidism and ophthalmopathy (dated by TCRdb to between 2019 and 2020). The library was generated by multiplex PCR. Sequencing was carried out with an Illumina HiSeq 2000. TCR beta CDR3 regions were amplified from RNA transcripts. For the first round of RT-PCR on the TCR CDR3, the HTBI primer set was used together with the Qiagen OneStep RT-PCR kit. In TCRdb, the public reads were trimmed at Q25 with fastp and aligned with MiXCR, with productive beta chains retained. Rows with one shared CDR3 protein collapse into an entry with the most common genes and DNA. The sample yields roughly 500,000 distinct CDR3 sequences; approximately 14% were counted once. Together, the top ten hold more than 4.5% of the sample. Sequencing was done on a sample of blood. Every receptor here comes from a woman aged 25 to 45 with Graves' hyperthyroidism that later progressed to Graves' ophthalmopathy.

This clonotype was found a few times. The chain carries TRBV10-3 and TRBJ2-3; D call uncertain. V lost 0 bases, J lost 2 bases, and 9 bases lay in between. The length of the CDR3 is 15 residues. Germline V gene data show CDR1 as ENHRY and CDR2 as SYGVKD. CDR3 amino acids: CAISESQSLTDTQYF. CDR3 nucleotides: TGTGCCATCAGTGAGTCACAGAGCCTCACAGATACGCAGTATTTT.

This clonotype was seen a few times. The chain is built from TRBV4-3 and TRBJ2-4, with D unclear. Trimming stripped 4 bases from V and 1 base from J, with 14 bases between. The CDR3 loop spans 16 amino acids. In germline, CDR1 is LGHNA, CDR2 YSLEER. As DNA, the CDR3 is TGCGCCAGCAGCCTGCCTCCCGTCGGGGCCAAAAACATTCAGTACTTC. Protein: CASSLPPVGAKNIQYF.

This clonotype was observed many times. The chain employs TRBV6-1 and TRBJ1-1; no definite D call. The CDR3 extends over 11 amino acids. Trimming removed 6 bases at V and 6 bases at J, with 8 bases between. Germline CDR1 reads MNHNS; CDR2 reads SASEGT. CDR3 amino acids: CASSSSAEAFF. The DNA for the CDR3 is TGTGCCAGCAGCTCCAGCGCTGAAGCTTTCTTT.

Details on this clonotype: This may be a read error: a much more frequent sequence differs by one nucleotide. Because the CDR3's place on the DNA is in doubt, the DNA is left out and the CDR3 is given as listed by TCRdb. This chain links TRBV28 with TRBJ1-3; TRBD1 is taken as the D call from the table, unchecked against the DNA. CDR1 is MDHEN and CDR2 is SYDVKM in the germline V gene. The CDR3 extends over 15 residues, inclusive of both ends. CDR3 protein: CASSPDWGAGNTLYF.

V usage is TRBV29-1 and J usage is TRBJ2-2; TRBD1 matches at 7 bases. The V segment lost 6 bases and the J segment 2 bases; nucleotides outside the gene matches: 6. This CDR3 spans 14 amino acids. Germline CDR1 is SQVTM and CDR2 is ANQGSEA. The CDR3 is CSVQWDSNTGELFF. The CDR3 nucleotides read TGCAGCGTACAATGGGACAGCAACACCGGGGAGCTGTTTTTT.

Many counts were recorded for this clonotype. This CDR3 is CASSVVGDSRTDTQYF. CDR3 sequence (DNA): TGTGCCAGCAGCGTAGTAGGGGACAGCCGCACAGATACGCAGTATTTT. The chain links TRBV9 to TRBJ2-3; TRBD1 matches 7 bases. Germline V CDR1 and CDR2: SGDLS, YYNGEE. V lost 0 bases and J lost 1; bases outside the gene matches: 5. This CDR3 is 16 amino acids long.

In this sample, this clonotype turned up many times. This chain joins TRBV6-1 and TRBJ2-7; D possibly uses TRBD1 or TRBD2 (5 bases each). This CDR3 has 17 amino acids. V gave up 5 bases and J gave up 0 bases, with 20 bases separating them. Germline CDR1 and CDR2: MNHNS and SASEGT. In DNA form, the CDR3 reads TGTGCCAGCAGTTATCAAAAACCTGCAGGGACCTCCTACGAGCAGTACTTC. Translating it yields CASSYQKPAGTSYEQYF.

The V gene is TRBV18, the J gene TRBJ1-3, with D uncertain. This CDR3 is built from 15 residues. Germline V gene data show CDR1 as KGHSH and CDR2 as LQKENI. V was clipped by 0 bases and J by 2 bases, with 8 bases between them. As DNA, the CDR3 is TGTGCCAGCTCACCACCGGGGATAACTGGAAACACCATATATTTT. It yields the protein CASSPPGITGNTIYF.

This clonotype was counted a few times. The CDR3 loop reads CSAIPQPNSYEQYF. Written as DNA, the CDR3 is TGCAGTGCTATCCCACAGCCGAACTCCTACGAGCAGTACTTC. The chain combines TRBV20-1 with TRBJ2-7; D remains unclear. The germline V gene encodes CDR1 DFQATT and CDR2 SNEGSKA (reference sequence). The ends were cut back, 4 bases at V and 0 bases at J, with 13 bases in the middle. This CDR3 region has 14 residues.